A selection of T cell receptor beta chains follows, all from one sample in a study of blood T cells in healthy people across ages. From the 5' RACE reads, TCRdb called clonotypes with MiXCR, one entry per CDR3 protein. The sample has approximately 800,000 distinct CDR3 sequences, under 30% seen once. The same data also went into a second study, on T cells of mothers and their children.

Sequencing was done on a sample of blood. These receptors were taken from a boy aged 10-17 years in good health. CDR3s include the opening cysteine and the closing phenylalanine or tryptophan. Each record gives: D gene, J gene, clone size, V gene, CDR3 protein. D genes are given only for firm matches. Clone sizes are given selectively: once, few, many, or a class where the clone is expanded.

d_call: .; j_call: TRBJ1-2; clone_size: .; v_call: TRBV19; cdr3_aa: CASSSDRYYGYTF
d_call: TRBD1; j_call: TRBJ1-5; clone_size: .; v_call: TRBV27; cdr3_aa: CASSLKGASNQPQHF
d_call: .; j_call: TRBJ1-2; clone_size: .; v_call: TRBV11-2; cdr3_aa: CASSPGPGQGYTF
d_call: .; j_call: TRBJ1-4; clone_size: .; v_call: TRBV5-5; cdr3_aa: CASSSRGSEKLFF
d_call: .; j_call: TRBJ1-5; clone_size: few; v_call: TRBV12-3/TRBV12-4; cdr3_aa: CASSLSRQPQHF
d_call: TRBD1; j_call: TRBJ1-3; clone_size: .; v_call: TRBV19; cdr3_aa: CASSDGTGRIAGNTIYF
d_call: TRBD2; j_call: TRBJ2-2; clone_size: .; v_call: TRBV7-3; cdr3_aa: CASSPRGGPDTGELFF
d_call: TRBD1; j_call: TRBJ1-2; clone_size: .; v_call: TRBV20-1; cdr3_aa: CSARPNRGPYGYTF
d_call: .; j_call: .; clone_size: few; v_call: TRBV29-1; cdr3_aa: CSVDGNGYEQYF
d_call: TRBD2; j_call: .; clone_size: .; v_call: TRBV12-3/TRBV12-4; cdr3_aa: CASSRTSAEQYF
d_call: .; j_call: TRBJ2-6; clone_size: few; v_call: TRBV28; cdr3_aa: CASRRGDSGANVLTF
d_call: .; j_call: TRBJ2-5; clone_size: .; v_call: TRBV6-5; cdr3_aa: CASSYSGPLGETQYF
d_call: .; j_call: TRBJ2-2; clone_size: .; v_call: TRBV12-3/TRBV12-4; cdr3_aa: CASRTGTVVGELFF
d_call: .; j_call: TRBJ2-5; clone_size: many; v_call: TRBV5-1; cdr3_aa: CASSPRATRGGLEETQYF